This is a list of T cell receptor beta chains from one sample in a study of blood T cell repertoires in COVID-19. Assay: immunoSEQ multiplex PCR; the TCRdb copy retains only in-frame clones and omits some. The sample yields about 68,000 clones, roughly 85% seen once. Sequencing was performed on peripheral blood. Receptor source: a man aged 25 to 40 with acute or convalescent COVID-19. Both conserved end residues are part of each CDR3. A D gene is named only where the DNA matches it firmly. Only part of the rows carry a size: once, few, many, or a class if the clone is expanded.

cdr3_aa: CASSYSTGWLFF; cdr3_nt: TGTGCCAGCAGTTATTCCACAGGGTGGCTGTTTTTT; j_call: TRBJ1-4; clone_size: -; v_call: TRBV6-2/TRBV6-3; d_call: -; cdr3_length: 12
cdr3_aa: CAWSVQGVKEKLFF; cdr3_nt: TGTGCCTGGAGTGTACAGGGGGTGAAGGAAAAACTGTTTTTT; j_call: TRBJ1-4; clone_size: once; v_call: TRBV30; d_call: TRBD1; cdr3_length: 14
cdr3_aa: CASAGLAGGPGGANVLTF; cdr3_nt: TGTGCCAGCGCCGGACTAGCGGGAGGCCCGGGGGGGGCCAACGTCCTGACTTTC; j_call: TRBJ2-6; clone_size: -; v_call: TRBV9; d_call: TRBD2; cdr3_length: 18
cdr3_aa: CASISTWDGLYEQYF; cdr3_nt: TGTGCCAGCATTTCCACTTGGGACGGACTATACGAGCAGTACTTC; j_call: TRBJ2-7; clone_size: once; v_call: TRBV2; d_call: -; cdr3_length: 15
cdr3_aa: CASSRGLAGGGEQYF; cdr3_nt: TGTGCCAGCAGCCGAGGACTAGCGGGAGGGGGAGAGCAGTACTTC; j_call: TRBJ2-7; clone_size: -; v_call: TRBV5-5; d_call: TRBD2; cdr3_length: 15
cdr3_aa: CASGPGTSGLTDTQYF; cdr3_nt: TGTGCTAGTGGTCCGGGGACTAGCGGCCTCACAGATACGCAGTATTTT; j_call: TRBJ2-3; clone_size: -; v_call: TRBV12-5; d_call: TRBD2; cdr3_length: 16
cdr3_aa: CATSRPGGSYEQYF; cdr3_nt: TGTGCCACCAGCAGACCGGGGGGCTCCTACGAGCAGTACTTC; j_call: TRBJ2-7; clone_size: -; v_call: TRBV15; d_call: TRBD2; cdr3_length: 14
cdr3_aa: CASRSSGELFF; cdr3_nt: TGTGCCAGCAGGTCCAGCGGGGAGCTGTTTTTT; j_call: TRBJ2-2; clone_size: -; v_call: TRBV7-6; d_call: -; cdr3_length: 11
cdr3_aa: CASSPRDTMYQETQYF; cdr3_nt: TGCGCCAGCAGCCCCCGGGACACCATGTACCAAGAGACCCAGTACTTC; j_call: TRBJ2-5; clone_size: once; v_call: TRBV5-1; d_call: -; cdr3_length: 16
cdr3_aa: CASSFFPGTRALEQYF; cdr3_nt: TGTGCCAGCAGCTTCTTTCCTGGGACAAGGGCCCTCGAGCAGTACTTC; j_call: TRBJ2-7; clone_size: -; v_call: TRBV5-8; d_call: -; cdr3_length: 16
cdr3_aa: CASSLAGFPYEQYF; cdr3_nt: TGTGCCAGCAGCTTAGCCGGTTTTCCCTACGAGCAGTACTTC; j_call: TRBJ2-7; clone_size: once; v_call: TRBV7-2; d_call: -; cdr3_length: 14
cdr3_aa: CASSLFPAGELFF; cdr3_nt: TGCGCCAGCAGCTTGTTTCCGGCCGGGGAGCTGTTTTTT; j_call: TRBJ2-2; clone_size: -; v_call: TRBV5-1; d_call: -; cdr3_length: 13
cdr3_aa: CASSFSGDNEQFF; cdr3_nt: TGTGCCAGCAGTTTTAGCGGGGACAATGAGCAGTTCTTC; j_call: TRBJ2-1; clone_size: few; v_call: TRBV7-3; d_call: TRBD2; cdr3_length: 13
cdr3_aa: CASTPEAFGFREQYF; cdr3_nt: TGTGCCAGTACCCCGGAGGCTTTTGGATTTCGCGAGCAGTACTTC; j_call: TRBJ2-7; clone_size: -; v_call: TRBV19; d_call: -; cdr3_length: 15
cdr3_aa: CASSLTSTGETQYF; cdr3_nt: TGCGCCAGCAGCCTGACCAGCACGGGGGAGACCCAGTACTTC; j_call: TRBJ2-5; clone_size: -; v_call: TRBV5-1; d_call: -; cdr3_length: 14
cdr3_aa: CASSLSPGDQPQHF; cdr3_nt: TGCGCCAGCAGCTTGTCACCAGGGGATCAGCCCCAGCATTTT; j_call: TRBJ1-5; clone_size: -; v_call: TRBV5-1; d_call: -; cdr3_length: 14
cdr3_aa: CASSQEGGGLALEAFF; cdr3_nt: TGCGCCAGCAGCCAAGAAGGGGGGGGGCTTGCCCTTGAAGCTTTCTTT; j_call: TRBJ1-1; clone_size: -; v_call: TRBV4-1; d_call: -; cdr3_length: 16
cdr3_aa: CASSPDRGRNEQFF; cdr3_nt: TGTGCCAGCAGTCCGGACAGGGGAAGGAATGAGCAGTTCTTC; j_call: TRBJ2-1; clone_size: -; v_call: TRBV3-1/TRBV3-2; d_call: TRBD1; cdr3_length: 14
cdr3_aa: CASSSPGQGVTGELFF; cdr3_nt: TGTGCCAGCAGCTCCCCGGGACAGGGGGTTACCGGGGAGCTGTTTTTT; j_call: TRBJ2-2; clone_size: -; v_call: TRBV5-6; d_call: TRBD1; cdr3_length: 16
cdr3_aa: CAWSHRGLRAFF; cdr3_nt: TGTGCCTGGAGTCACAGGGGTTTAAGAGCTTTCTTT; j_call: TRBJ1-1; clone_size: -; v_call: TRBV30; d_call: TRBD1; cdr3_length: 12
cdr3_aa: CASSQGGMYEQYF; cdr3_nt: TGTGCCAGCAGCCAGGGAGGGATGTACGAGCAGTACTTC; j_call: TRBJ2-7; clone_size: -; v_call: TRBV9; d_call: TRBD2; cdr3_length: 13
cdr3_aa: CAWSPLPGGNTEAFF; cdr3_nt: TGTGCCTGGAGTCCTCTTCCGGGGGGAAACACTGAAGCTTTCTTT; j_call: TRBJ1-1; clone_size: few; v_call: TRBV30; d_call: -; cdr3_length: 15
cdr3_aa: CASSLQGETYEQYF; cdr3_nt: TGTGCCAGCAGTCTCCAGGGGGAAACTTACGAGCAGTACTTC; j_call: TRBJ2-7; clone_size: few; v_call: TRBV28; d_call: TRBD1; cdr3_length: 14
cdr3_aa: CASSAGTGAYEQYF; cdr3_nt: TGTGCCAGTAGTGCCGGGACAGGAGCCTACGAGCAGTACTTC; j_call: TRBJ2-7; clone_size: -; v_call: TRBV19; d_call: TRBD1; cdr3_length: 14
cdr3_aa: CASSLGQGFSNQPQHF; cdr3_nt: TGCGCCAGCAGCCTCGGACAGGGCTTTAGCAATCAGCCCCAGCATTTT; j_call: TRBJ1-5; clone_size: -; v_call: TRBV5-1; d_call: TRBD1; cdr3_length: 16
cdr3_aa: CASSFSGREETQYF; cdr3_nt: TGCGCCAGCAGCTTTAGCGGGAGGGAAGAGACCCAGTACTTC; j_call: TRBJ2-5; clone_size: -; v_call: TRBV5-1; d_call: TRBD2; cdr3_length: 14
cdr3_aa: CASRPPTGKAFF; cdr3_nt: TGTGCCAGCAGGCCCCCGACAGGAAAAGCTTTCTTT; j_call: TRBJ1-1; clone_size: -; v_call: TRBV28; d_call: -; cdr3_length: 12
cdr3_aa: CASNFGHSVAENYEQYF; cdr3_nt: TGTGCCAGCAATTTTGGACATAGCGTAGCGGAGAACTACGAGCAGTACTTC; j_call: TRBJ2-7; clone_size: once; v_call: TRBV6-4; d_call: -; cdr3_length: 17